The next 20 T cell receptor beta chains were all read from a single sample in a study of cytomegalovirus exposure and HLA in healthy donors. The study ran its PCR with 60 Vbeta and 13 Jbeta primers. Method: immunoSEQ multiplex PCR; TCRdb's copy keeps in-frame clones and lacks some. Among 140,000 or so clones listed, over 60% were seen once. Sequencing used PBMCs. These receptor sequences come from a woman aged 60 to 75 in good health and CMV-seronegative.

The J gene is TRBJ2-1, the V gene TRBV11-3; D is uncertain. Trimming removed 0 bases at V and 9 bases at J, with 12 bases between. CDR1 and CDR2 from the germline V gene are SGHNT and YENEEA. This CDR3 comprises 14 residues. CDR3 nucleotide sequence: TGTGCCAGCAGCTTAGACATCACCCGGGTTGAGCAGTTCTTC. Amino acid sequence: CASSLDITRVEQFF.

This rearrangement joins TRBV6-5 to TRBJ2-2; D is ambiguous. There are 14 residues in the CDR3. Germline V lookup: CDR1 MNHEY, CDR2 SVGAGI. Trimming took 7 bases from V and 7 from J, leaving 16 bases between them. CDR3 nucleotides: TGTGCCAGCACACCCGACTTAAGAGTCGGGGAGCTGTTTTTT. This gives the protein CASTPDLRVGELFF.

The chain carries TRBV2 and TRBJ2-3; D is undetermined. This CDR3 is 16 amino acids long. V was clipped by 0 bases and J by 0 bases, with 10 bases between them. Looked up from germline, CDR1 is SNHLY and CDR2 is FYNNEI. The CDR3 protein is CASSEAASLSTDTQYF. In DNA form, the CDR3 reads TGTGCCAGCAGTGAAGCCGCGTCCCTTAGCACAGATACGCAGTATTTT.

This clone occurred a few times. The germline gene is not matched at one end of the junction; a read error may be the cause. V and J are TRBV7-9 and TRBJ1-1; 7 nucleotides match TRBD1. This CDR3 contains 15 residues. Germline CDR1 SEHNR, CDR2 FQNEAQ (reference sequence). This chain's CDR3 is CSSSFSNRGNTEAFF. Here the CDR3 DNA reads TGTTCCAGCAGTTTCAGCAACAGGGGTAACACTGAAGCTTTCTTT. Looking up the rest from reference TRBV7-9 and TRBJ1-1 gives the full variable domain: DTGVSQNPRHKITKRGQNVTFRCDPISEHNRLYWYRQTLGQGPEFLTYFQNEAQLEKSRLLSDRFSAERPKGSFSTLEIQRTEQGDSAMYLCSSSFSNRGNTEAFFGQGTRLTVV.

This rearrangement joins TRBV5-1 to TRBJ2-5; 9 bases are shared with TRBD2. CDR1 and CDR2 from the germline V gene are SGHRS and YFSETQ. The CDR3 length is 16 residues. Trimming took 2 bases from V and 4 from J; bases not matched to a gene: 9. The CDR3 DNA reads as TGCGCCAGCAGCTTTTGGGGGACTAGCCGAGGAGAGACCCAGTACTTC. Translation gives CASSFWGTSRGETQYF.

The chain recombines TRBV6-1 with TRBJ1-6; no reliable D call. This CDR3 comprises 14 residues. Trimming removed 2 bases at V and 5 bases at J, with 7 bases between. Germline values: CDR1 MNHNS, CDR2 SASEGT. The CDR3 loop reads CASSEMGDNSPLHF. For the CDR3, the DNA is TGTGCCAGCAGTGAAATGGGAGATAATTCACCCCTCCACTTT.

The chain is built from TRBV5-1 and TRBJ1-2; TRBD1 matches 7 bases. Losses at the gene ends were 3 bases for V and 4 bases for J; bases not matched to a gene: 9. Germline CDR1 reads SGHRS; CDR2 reads YFSETQ. The CDR3 consists of 15 residues. CDR3 loop: CASSSTGDGPYGYTF. CDR3 nucleotide sequence: TGCGCCAGCAGCTCCACAGGGGATGGGCCCTATGGCTACACCTTC.

This rearrangement joins TRBV5-4 to TRBJ2-3; TRBD2 agrees at 8 bases. The CDR3 is made up of 12 amino acids. Germline assignment: CDR1 SGHNT and CDR2 YYREEE (reference sequence). CDR3 residues: CAGGSGADTQYF. DNA for the CDR3: TGTGCTGGCGGTAGCGGGGCAGATACGCAGTATTTT.

This chain connects TRBV6-5 to TRBJ2-7, with 8 bases fitting TRBD1. CDR3 length: 15 residues. The J segment lost 4 bases and the V segment lost 8 bases, leaving 13 bases of the junction unmatched. The germline V gene encodes CDR1 MNHEY and CDR2 SVGAGI. The CDR3 bases are TGTGCCAGCCGACCGACCGGGACAGGATCTTACGAGCAGTACTTC. This sequence encodes CASRPTGTGSYEQYF.

The chain links TRBV5-6 to TRBJ1-5; 10 nucleotides match TRBD1. Unmatched junction bases numbered 6, after V lost 4 bases and J lost 5 bases. The germline gives CDR1 SGHDT, CDR2 YYEEEE. The CDR3 loop spans 15 amino acids. The CDR3: CASSRTGTGDQPQHF. The CDR3, as DNA: TGTGCCAGCAGCCGAACCGGGACAGGGGATCAGCCCCAGCATTTT.

In its sample, this clone was seen once. V and J are TRBV6-4 and TRBJ2-1; 8 bases align to TRBD2. V shed 5 bases, J shed 7 bases, and the junction held 10 bases outside the gene matches. Germline CDR1 MRHNA, CDR2 SNTAGT. The CDR3 covers 15 residues. CDR3 nucleotide sequence: TGTGCCAGCAGTCGTCTCGGGGGGGCGGGGAATGAGCAGTTCTTC. Protein: CASSRLGGAGNEQFF.

This clone was seen only a few times. The chain joins TRBV5-6 to TRBJ2-1; 10 nucleotides line up with TRBD2. This CDR3 comprises 16 residues. The J segment lost 4 bases and the V segment lost 0 bases, leaving 4 bases of the junction unmatched. Germline assignment: CDR1 SGHDT and CDR2 YYEEEE. The chain's CDR3 is CASSLDPAGGYNEQFF. For the CDR3, the DNA is TGTGCCAGCAGCTTGGATCCAGCGGGAGGGTACAATGAGCAGTTCTTC.

The chain combines TRBV5-6 with TRBJ2-7; weak D call: TRBD1 (5 bases). From germline, CDR1 is SGHDT and CDR2 YYEEEE. The CDR3 is made up of 13 amino acids. V lost 2 bases and J 7 bases, leaving 13 bases between the germline ends. The CDR3 DNA sequence: TGTGCCAGCAGCTTCAATACCGCAGGGGAGCAGTACTTC. Amino acid sequence: CASSFNTAGEQYF.

The genes are TRBV18 and TRBJ1-1, with D maybe TRBD1 (5 bases). CDR1 and CDR2 (germline): KGHSH, LQKENI. CDR3 size: 14 residues. V dropped 1 base and J dropped 6 bases, with 12 bases sitting between them. The CDR3 DNA sequence: TGTGCCAGCTCACCACTCAGGGAAAACGCTGAAGCTTTCTTT. This translates into CASSPLRENAEAFF.

This clone was found a few times. V and J are TRBV5-1 and TRBJ1-3; D is ambiguous. This CDR3 spans 16 amino acids. The V gene lost 0 bases and the J gene lost 0 bases, with 10 bases spanning the gap. Germline lookup yields CDR1 SGHRS and CDR2 YFSETQ. The CDR3 DNA follows: TGCGCCAGCAGCTTGGATACGGGTCTCTCTGGAAACACCATATATTTT. Protein sequence: CASSLDTGLSGNTIYF.

This chain uses TRBV19 with TRBJ2-3; 15 nucleotides agree with TRBD2. V was clipped by 0 bases and J by 9 bases; unmatched bases: 7. The germline gives CDR1 LNHDA, CDR2 SQIVND (reference sequence). The CDR3 consists of 17 residues. The CDR3 sequence is CASSIDGTSGGPGTQYF. Written as DNA, the CDR3 is TGTGCCAGTAGTATAGATGGGACTAGCGGGGGGCCGGGGACGCAGTATTTT. Drawing the rest from reference TRBV19 and TRBJ2-3, the complete variable domain is DGGITQSPKYLFRKEGQNVTLSCEQNLNHDAMYWYRQDPGQGLRLIYYSQIVNDFQKGDIAEGYSVSREKKESFPLTVTSAQKNPTAFYLCASSIDGTSGGPGTQYFGPGTRLTVL.

The chain carries TRBV25-1 and TRBJ2-7; 11 bases line up with TRBD2. Germline CDR1 is MGHDK and CDR2 is SYGVNS. CDR3 length: 14 residues. The V and J ends lost 8 bases and 1 base, in that order; junction bases with no gene match: 4. CDR3 nucleotides: TGTGCCAGCTCCGGGACTAGCGGTTCCTACGAGCAGTACTTC. It yields the protein CASSGTSGSYEQYF.

The chain couples TRBV6-1 to TRBJ2-2; no clear D. Per the germline V gene, CDR1 is MNHNS and CDR2 is SASEGT. V lost 11 bases and J lost 5, with 12 bases in between. This CDR3 contains 12 residues. As DNA, the CDR3 is TGTGCCTGCGAGTCCATAACCGGGGAGCTGTTTTTT. Translated: CACESITGELFF.

The sample holds a few counts of this clone. This chain uses TRBV5-6 with TRBJ1-2, with no clear D. CDR3 size: 12 residues. Trimming removed 4 bases at V and 5 bases at J, with 9 bases between. Per germline, CDR1 SGHDT and CDR2 YYEEEE. CDR3 region: CASSRTLYGYTF. CDR3 bases: TGTGCCAGCAGCCGTACACTATATGGCTACACCTTC.

This rearrangement joins TRBV2 to TRBJ2-3; 13 nucleotides align to TRBD2. The ends lost 5 bases at V and 0 bases at J; junction bases unmatched: 8. The CDR3 runs 18 residues. In germline, CDR1 is SNHLY, CDR2 FYNNEI. For the CDR3, the DNA is TGTGCCAGCAGTACCGGGACTAGCGGGATCTGGAGCACAGATACGCAGTATTTT. Translating gives CASSTGTSGIWSTDTQYF.